Below are 27 T cell receptor beta chains sequenced from a single sample in a study of blood T cell repertoires in COVID-19. Here immunoSEQ multiplex PCR was the method, and the copy in TCRdb shows in-frame clones only, minus some. The data show a few hundred thousand clones, approximately 79% seen once. The sample taken for sequencing was PBMCs or T cells enriched from blood (not recorded which). These receptors all stem from a man aged 25 to 40 with acute COVID-19.

The chain has TRBV24-1 and TRBJ1-1; 7 positions agree with TRBD1. The ends lost 2 bases at V and 12 bases at J; junction bases unmatched: 8. The germline CDR1 and CDR2 sequences are KGHDR and SFDVKD. The CDR3 length is 13 residues. CDR3 region: CATSDSGTEDPFF. CDR3 nucleotide sequence: TGTGCCACCAGTGATTCTGGGACAGAGGACCCTTTCTTT.

This clone was counted once. The V and J genes are TRBV6-5 and TRBJ2-5; 9 bases fit TRBD1. Germline V gene data show CDR1 as MNHEY and CDR2 as SVGAGI. V shed 7 bases and J 5 bases; nucleotides not matched to a gene: 8. CDR3 length: 14 residues. The CDR3 DNA follows: TGTGCCAGCAAAACCGGGACAGGGACCGAGACCCAGTACTTC. Translating gives CASKTGTGTETQYF.

The chain carries TRBV24-1 and TRBJ1-1; 7 bases align to TRBD1. The CDR3 loop spans 11 amino acids. The trim removed 6 bases at V and 8 bases at J, leaving 2 bases unmatched. The germline CDR1 and CDR2 sequences are KGHDR and SFDVKD. In DNA form, the CDR3 reads TGTGCCACCAGTCAGGGGGTGGAAGCTTTCTTT. Translating it yields CATSQGVEAFF.

This chain uses TRBV7-9 with TRBJ1-1; D unresolved. Germline assignment: CDR1 SEHNR and CDR2 FQNEAQ (reference sequence). This CDR3 comprises 12 residues. Deletions cut 6 bases from V and 0 bases from J, with 5 bases between. The CDR3 DNA sequence: TGTGCCAGCAGAATTATGAACACTGAAGCTTTCTTT. The encoded protein is CASRIMNTEAFF.

This clone was picked up one time. The rearrangement joins TRBV19 to TRBJ1-4; perhaps TRBD1 as D (6 bases). CDR3 length: 17 amino acids. Germline-derived CDR1 and CDR2 are LNHDA and SQIVND (reference sequence). V was shortened by 5 bases and J by 0 bases, with 16 bases between the two germline ends. In nucleotides, the CDR3 is TGTGCCAGTAGTCGCAGGACAGCAGTCGCAACTAATGAAAAACTGTTTTTT. Residues: CASSRRTAVATNEKLFF.

The V gene is TRBV3-1 (or the pseudogene TRBV3-2), the J gene TRBJ2-1; tentative D call: TRBD2 (5 bases). The CDR3 extends over 15 amino acids. The germline V and J ends were trimmed by 2 bases and 8 bases, with 16 bases remaining between them. Germline V CDR1 and CDR2: LGHDT, YNNKEL (reference sequence). DNA for the CDR3: TGTGCCAGCAGCCAATCCCGCGGGCGGGCCCATGAGCAGTTCTTC. Protein: CASSQSRGRAHEQFF.

There are many counts of this clone. The chain carries TRBV6-4 and TRBJ1-6; D is uncertain. The CDR3 totals 13 residues. Germline CDR1 reads MRHNA; CDR2 reads SNTAGT. The V and J ends lost 3 bases and 10 bases respectively, with 10 bases between them. The CDR3 reads CASSERNLSPLHF. In nucleotides, the CDR3 is TGTGCCAGCAGTGAGCGCAACTTATCACCCCTCCACTTT.

The chain recombines TRBV3-1 (or the pseudogene TRBV3-2) with TRBJ1-6, with TRBD1 as a possible D gene (5 bases). V gave up 8 bases and J gave up 7 bases, with 18 bases separating them. Germline CDR1 and CDR2: LGHDT and YNNKEL (reference sequence). CDR3 length equals 15 residues. CDR3 nucleotide sequence: TGTGCCAGCCCAATACCGGGACTCAGAAATTCACCCCTCCACTTT. It specifies CASPIPGLRNSPLHF.

This chain uses TRBV5-6 with TRBJ2-3; possibly TRBD1 for D (7 bases). The V end was cut by 3 bases, the J end by 2 bases, with 19 bases between. The CDR3 runs to 17 residues. Germline V gives CDR1 SGHDT, CDR2 YYEEEE. CDR3 residues: CASSWEETGRHTDTQYF. CDR3 coding DNA: TGTGCCAGCAGCTGGGAGGAGACAGGGAGACACACAGATACGCAGTATTTT.

The gene calls are TRBV19 and TRBJ2-2; D possibly corresponds to TRBD1 (5 bases). The CDR3 has 15 residues. CDR1 and CDR2 (germline): LNHDA, SQIVND (reference sequence). V was clipped by 3 bases and J by 4 bases, with 12 bases between them. The DNA for the CDR3 is TGTGCCAGTAGTATCCAGGGTATCGGCACCGGGGAGCTGTTTTTT. This translates into CASSIQGIGTGELFF. The full variable domain, its missing parts supplied by reference TRBV19 and TRBJ2-2, is DGGITQSPKYLFRKEGQNVTLSCEQNLNHDAMYWYRQDPGQGLRLIYYSQIVNDFQKGDIAEGYSVSREKKESFPLTVTSAQKNPTAFYLCASSIQGIGTGELFFGEGSRLTVL.

This clone has more than one count but fewer than ten. V and J are TRBV29-1 and TRBJ2-7; 8 bases are shared with TRBD2. CDR1 SQVTM and CDR2 ANQGSEA come from the germline V gene. With V trimmed by 6 bases and J by 3 bases, 4 bases remained unmatched. CDR3 length: 12 amino acids. The CDR3 nucleotides are TGCAGCGTAATAACTAGCGGCTACGAGCAGTACGTC. Residues: CSVITSGYEQYV.

A single count supports this clone. The rearrangement joins TRBV27 to TRBJ2-1, with 7 bases that match TRBD2. V dropped 3 bases and J dropped 5; count of bases not matched to a gene: 7. The germline V gene encodes CDR1 MNHEY and CDR2 SMNVEV (reference sequence). This CDR3 has 15 amino acids. The CDR3: CASSFRAGSHNEQFF. CDR3 DNA: TGTGCCAGCAGTTTCCGAGCGGGATCTCACAATGAGCAGTTCTTC.

This chain joins TRBV4-3 and TRBJ2-7, with TRBD2 identical over 12 bases. Germline V lookup: CDR1 LGHNA, CDR2 YSLEER. The CDR3 spans 15 residues. V lost 1 base to trimming and J lost 5 bases; unmatched junction nucleotides: 3. The CDR3 region is CASSQGLAGVHEQYV. The CDR3 DNA sequence: TGCGCCAGCAGCCAAGGACTAGCGGGAGTCCACGAGCAGTACGTC.

This rearrangement joins TRBV6-5 to TRBJ2-1, with TRBD2 as a possible D gene (6 bases). Trimming shortened V by 8 bases and J by 3 bases, and 14 bases separated the two germline ends. Germline values: CDR1 MNHEY, CDR2 SVGAGI. This CDR3 comprises 14 residues. The CDR3 is CASASGLSYNEQFF. CDR3 nucleotides: TGTGCCAGCGCCTCGGGACTCAGCTACAATGAGCAGTTCTTC.

This clone was seen a handful of times. The chain joins TRBV7-3 to TRBJ2-1; weak D call: TRBD2 (6 bases). Germline V lookup: CDR1 SGHTA, CDR2 FQGTGA. The CDR3 contains 15 residues. Trimming cost V 7 bases and J 4 bases, with 17 bases left between them. The CDR3 coding sequence is TGTGCCAGCAACCAAGAGGCTAGCGAATACAATGAGCAGTTCTTC. Amino acids: CASNQEASEYNEQFF.

This chain uses TRBV27 with TRBJ2-3; a weak D match, TRBD1 (6 bases). The CDR3 runs 16 residues. Germline CDR1 MNHEY, CDR2 SMNVEV (reference sequence). V was shortened by 3 bases and J by 0 bases, with 13 bases between the two germline ends. The CDR3 spells CASSFWGQGSTDTQYF. The CDR3 region has the DNA TGTGCCAGCAGTTTTTGGGGGCAAGGGAGCACAGATACGCAGTATTTT.

The chain links TRBV14 to TRBJ1-1; the D gene is possibly TRBD1 (5 bases). Between the trimmed V and J ends, which lost 9 bases and 3 bases, there was a span of 14 bases. Germline-derived CDR1 and CDR2 are SGHDN and FVKESK. The CDR3 has 13 residues. Here the CDR3 reads CASAGVMDTEAFF. The CDR3 nucleotides read TGTGCCAGTGCGGGGGTTATGGACACTGAAGCTTTCTTT.

This clone has only a few counts. V is TRBV10-3 and J is TRBJ2-7; D might be TRBD1 (5 bases). V was trimmed by 3 bases and J by 5 bases, leaving 11 bases between them. CDR3 length: 13 residues. The germline CDR1 and CDR2 sequences are ENHRY and SYGVKD. The CDR3 loop is CAISEGVRNEQYV. CDR3 in DNA: TGTGCCATCAGTGAAGGGGTCAGGAACGAGCAGTACGTC.

This chain joins TRBV6-5 and TRBJ2-3, with TRBD2 matching 9 bases. Germline CDR1 reads MNHEY; CDR2 reads SVGAGI. Unmatched junction bases numbered 4, after V lost 2 bases and J lost 1 base. The CDR3 is 16 residues long. CDR3 region: CASSYRPSGGTDTQYF. As DNA, the CDR3 is TGTGCCAGCAGTTACCGGCCTAGCGGGGGCACAGATACGCAGTATTTT.

This sequence joins TRBV5-1 and TRBJ1-6; D is possibly TRBD1 (5 bases). V lost 6 bases and J lost 6, with 13 bases in between. The CDR3 extends over 14 amino acids. The germline V gene has CDR1 SGHRS and CDR2 YFSETQ. Written as DNA, the CDR3 is TGCGCCAGCACTCCGACAGAACTTAATTCACCCCTCCACTTT. It encodes CASTPTELNSPLHF.

The J gene is TRBJ2-2, the V gene TRBV7-3; no clear D gene. The CDR3 has 15 residues. Germline CDR1 and CDR2: SGHTA and FQGTGA. V dropped 2 bases and J dropped 0 bases, with 7 bases sitting between them. CDR3 amino acids: CASSLVVANTGELFF. For the CDR3, the DNA is TGTGCCAGCAGCTTAGTGGTAGCGAACACCGGGGAGCTGTTTTTT.

The chain joins TRBV7-9 to TRBJ1-5, with TRBD1 as a possible D gene (5 bases). The length of the CDR3 is 15 residues. Germline V gives CDR1 SEHNR, CDR2 FQNEAQ (reference sequence). The germline V and J ends were trimmed by 1 base and 6 bases, with 13 bases remaining between them. The CDR3 here is CASSLGGGGGQPQHF. The CDR3 nucleotides are TGTGCCAGCAGCTTAGGGGGGGGAGGAGGTCAGCCCCAGCATTTT.

The rearrangement links TRBV24-1 to TRBJ1-5; D uncertain. V was shortened by 2 bases and J by 0 bases, with 10 bases between the two germline ends. The germline V gene encodes CDR1 KGHDR and CDR2 SFDVKD. The CDR3 covers 16 residues. CDR3 nucleotide sequence: TGTGCCACCAGTGATTCCGGGTCTTATAGCAATCAGCCCCAGCATTTT. This translates into CATSDSGSYSNQPQHF.

This clone was detected only a few times. V and J are TRBV27 and TRBJ2-1, with D maybe TRBD1 (5 bases). CDR3 length: 12 amino acids. The germline CDR1 and CDR2 sequences are MNHEY and SMNVEV (reference sequence). V lost 6 bases and J lost 8, with 11 bases in between. CDR3 sequence reads: CASSGRVDEQFF. The CDR3 DNA is TGTGCCAGCAGCGGCAGGGTTGATGAGCAGTTCTTC.

The genes are TRBV28 and TRBJ2-7; D call uncertain. The V and J ends lost 6 bases and 6 bases respectively, with 12 bases between them. CDR1 and CDR2 (germline): MDHEN, SYDVKM. CDR3 length: 12 amino acids. CDR3 sequence reads: CASSLASGEQYV. For the CDR3, the DNA is TGTGCCAGCAGCCTCGCCTCGGGCGAGCAGTACGTC.

The V call is TRBV19, the J call TRBJ1-5; 7 positions agree with TRBD1. Per the germline V gene, CDR1 is LNHDA and CDR2 is SQIVND (reference sequence). Trimming took 7 bases from V and 2 from J; bases not matched to a gene: 2. CDR3 length: 13 amino acids. As DNA, the CDR3 is TGTGCCAGTAAAGGGGGCGGCAATCAGCCCCAGCATTTT. It encodes CASKGGGNQPQHF. Full variable domain (rest looked up from reference TRBV19 and TRBJ1-5): DGGITQSPKYLFRKEGQNVTLSCEQNLNHDAMYWYRQDPGQGLRLIYYSQIVNDFQKGDIAEGYSVSREKKESFPLTVTSAQKNPTAFYLCASKGGGNQPQHFGDGTRLSIL.

Concerning this clone: A much bigger clone sits one base away, suggesting this may be a read error. V and J are TRBV30 and TRBJ1-2; D not certain. This CDR3 comprises 11 residues. Germline V gives CDR1 GTSNPN, CDR2 SVGIG (reference sequence). The CDR3 sequence: CTWSVLGGYTF. CDR3 in DNA: TGTACCTGGAGTGTACTAGGGGGCTACACCTTC.